These 5 T cell receptor beta chains were sequenced from one sample in a study of siplizumab effects on memory and regulatory T cells. The method was immunoSEQ multiplex PCR; TCRdb's version includes in-frame clones alone and lacks a portion of them. The sample has 85,000 to 130,000 clones; about 93% are singletons. The sample comprised Tregs sorted from blood. The receptors shown here come from a human donor in good health.

V and J are TRBV19 and TRBJ1-2, with 10 nucleotides matching TRBD1. V lost 7 bases, J lost 2 bases, and 4 bases stayed unmatched. CDR3 length: 14 amino acids. Germline V lookup: CDR1 LNHDA, CDR2 SQIVND (reference sequence). In nucleotides, the CDR3 is TGTGCCAGTAACAAGGGACAGGGGAACTATGGCTACACCTTC. Translation gives CASNKGQGNYGYTF.

The chain has TRBV5-1 and TRBJ2-3; 9 bases fit TRBD1. This CDR3 comprises 16 residues. CDR1 is SGHRS and CDR2 is YFSETQ in the germline V gene. V lost 2 bases and J lost 5; bases outside the gene matches: 9. CDR3 DNA: TGCGCCAGCAGCTTACTACAGGGGGCGCAGGGAGATACGCAGTATTTT. It encodes CASSLLQGAQGDTQYF.

The J gene is TRBJ1-4, the V gene TRBV30, with 7 bases fitting TRBD1. CDR1 and CDR2 (germline): GTSNPN, SVGIG (reference sequence). The CDR3 runs 14 residues. Unmatched junction bases numbered 6, after V lost 5 bases and J lost 3 bases. CDR3 nucleotide sequence: TGTGCCTGGGCACAGGGGTTCGCTAATGAAAAACTGTTTTTT. It encodes CAWAQGFANEKLFF.

The chain carries TRBV29-1 and TRBJ2-7; D not resolved. CDR1 is SQVTM and CDR2 is ANQGSEA in the germline V gene. The CDR3 length is 13 residues. V lost 4 bases and J 1 base, leaving 11 bases between the germline ends. DNA for the CDR3: TGCAGCGTTGGGTTAGGACGGTCCTACGAGCAGTACTTC. Its protein product is CSVGLGRSYEQYF.

The gene calls are TRBV27 and TRBJ1-6; TRBD1 might be the D (5 bases). This CDR3 spans 16 amino acids. V gave up 3 bases and J gave up 5 bases, with 14 bases separating them. Germline CDR1 is MNHEY and CDR2 is SMNVEV (reference sequence). The DNA of the CDR3 is TGTGCCAGCAGTTTTAAGCCGGGGACCCATAATTCACCCCTCCACTTT. It is translated as CASSFKPGTHNSPLHF.